This T cell receptor (beta chain) was profiled in a study of cytomegalovirus exposure and HLA in healthy donors. Primers: 60 Vbeta forward and 13 Jbeta reverse. Profiling relied on immunoSEQ multiplex PCR, and the TCRdb table lists in-frame clones only, not all of them. The sample yields 140,000 to 150,000 clones, over 60% seen once. The CDR3 contains 13 residues. CDR1 is SEHNR and CDR2 is FQNEAQ in the germline V gene (reference sequence). With 4 bases removed from V and 5 bases from J, the gap between germline ends came to 11 bases. V and J are TRBV7-9 and TRBJ2-5; D is possibly TRBD1 (6 bases). The sequencing input was PBMCs. The origin of this receptor is a man aged 40-49 years in good health and CMV-seropositive. This CDR3 is CASSWTENETQYF. For the CDR3, the DNA is TGTGCCAGCAGCTGGACAGAGAACGAGACCCAGTACTTC.